This TCR beta chain appears in the sequencing data of a study of blood T cell repertoires in COVID-19. The overall study: T cells, B-cell-depleted T cells, or PBMCs supplied cDNA or gDNA.

The germline gives CDR1 MNHEY, CDR2 SVGAGI. Between the trimmed V and J ends, which lost 4 bases and 0 bases, there was a span of 15 bases. The CDR3 consists of 16 residues. Authors' processing steps: Amplification of reference gene primers was used by the study to estimate nucleated cell counts. Here immunoSEQ multiplex PCR was the method, and the copy in TCRdb shows in-frame clones only, minus some. From that table come the V and J calls and clone size; the DNA was used to work out D and trimming. The sample records under 300,000 clones, about nine tenths being singletons. Input material: peripheral blood. This chain uses TRBV6-5 with TRBJ1-2; D is possibly TRBD1 (6 bases). The clonotype originates from a man younger than 40 with COVID-19, enrolled during active disease. DNA for the CDR3: TGTGCCAGCAGTTCCCCAACAGGGACGTCTAACTATGGCTACACCTTC. This codes for CASSSPTGTSNYGYTF.